The rows below give T cell receptor beta chains drawn from one sample of a study of T cell responses to AZD1222 COVID-19 vaccine. Clones were read by immunoSEQ multiplex PCR, and TCRdb kept only the in-frame ones, dropping some. This table holds 98,000 or so clones, roughly 83% found once. This material consisted of peripheral blood, taken 28 days after the second AZD1222 dose. Every receptor here comes from an adult who received the AZD1222 COVID-19 vaccine. CDR3s include the opening cysteine and the closing phenylalanine or tryptophan. The listing skips clone size in some rows; elsewhere it reads once, few, many or a size class.

>TRBV25-1|NA|TRBJ2-5
CASSEYSGETQYF
>TRBV9|NA|TRBJ1-6
CASSVFGNSPLHF
>TRBV10-2|NA|TRBJ1-2
CASRLTGADYGYTF
>TRBV5-1|NA|TRBJ2-5
CASSSGTSDYQETQYF
>TRBV5-5|NA|TRBJ1-1
CASSGNRGDTEAFF
>TRBV18|NA|TRBJ1-6
CANSPRNRDVRNSPLHF
>TRBV6-5|NA|TRBJ1-3
CASSYGSRNTIYF
>TRBV7-9|NA|TRBJ1-6
CASSLAGSNSPLHF
>TRBV5-1|NA|TRBJ1-4
CASSFSGGTTNEKLFF
>TRBV5-6|NA|TRBJ1-3
CASSFARAQNTIYF
>TRBV11-3|NA|TRBJ1-3
CASRITRAGNTIYF
>TRBV25-1|NA|TRBJ1-1
CASSDLNRGNTEAFF
>TRBV5-1|NA|TRBJ2-1
CASWTGDHNEQFF
>TRBV7-2|NA|TRBJ2-3
CASSLGAVGGNTDTQYF
>TRBV18|once|TRBJ1-1
CASSPGAGRTEAFF